This entry features one TCR beta chain sequence. The sample is drawn from a study of T cell changes during pregnancy in multiple sclerosis. Measured with immunoSEQ multiplex PCR; TCRdb has only the in-frame clones, and not every one. The data show some 97,000 clones, 85% to 95% seen once. This CDR3 comprises 14 residues. Germline assignment: CDR1 LNHDA and CDR2 SQIVND (reference sequence). After removal of 6 bases from V and 4 bases from J, the junction contained 9 bases not matched to a gene. This sequence originates from a female donor with multiple sclerosis, enrolled in a pregnancy study. This specimen was peripheral blood, taken before pregnancy. This chain uses TRBV19 with TRBJ2-7; TRBD1 agrees at 7 bases. CDR3 nucleotides: TGTGCCAGTAGCCTAGGGGGACAGAGTTACGAGCAGTACTTC. This codes for CASSLGGQSYEQYF.